This T cell receptor beta chain is drawn from a study of blood T cell repertoires in COVID-19. The wider study: The origin of the acute and convalescent COVID-19 samples was the United States, Italy and Spain.

During active infection, Seattle patients enrolled and were then monitored through disease. Authors' analysis steps: The assay estimated nucleated cells by amplifying reference gene primers. Here immunoSEQ multiplex PCR was the method, and the copy in TCRdb shows in-frame clones only, minus some. V and J calls plus clone size are reproduced from that table; the DNA served to infer D and trimming. The profile covers tens of thousands of clones, with about 85% appearing a single time and approximately 20% taken by the ten largest. Germline values: CDR1 SGHRS, CDR2 YFSETQ. CDR3 size: 14 residues. V lost 2 bases and J lost 6; bases outside the gene matches: 2.

The receptor was derived from a woman of 80 years or more with COVID-19, enrolled during active disease. The chain recombines TRBV5-1 with TRBJ2-3; TRBD2 agrees at 11 bases. The source material was peripheral blood. The CDR3 here is CASSFTSGSDTQYF. The CDR3 region has the DNA TGCGCCAGCAGCTTTACTAGCGGGAGTGATACGCAGTATTTT.